This passage covers 21 T cell receptor beta chains from one sample sequenced in a study of blood T cell repertoires in COVID-19. The repertoire was sequenced with immunoSEQ multiplex PCR; TCRdb's copy has only in-frame clones and lacks some. Of 300,000 to 450,000 clones listed, around 87% are singletons. Sequenced: peripheral blood. The receptors originated from a woman in her twenties or thirties with COVID-19, enrolled during active disease.

This chain connects TRBV10-2 to TRBJ2-1; D gene unclear. V was clipped by 1 base and J by 2 bases, with 3 bases between them. The CDR3 extends over 13 amino acids. Germline V gene lookup returns CDR1 WSHSY and CDR2 SAAADI. CDR3 DNA: TGCGCCAGCAGTGAGTTAACCTACAATGAGCAGTTCTTC. Protein sequence: CASSELTYNEQFF.

This chain joins TRBV4-1 and TRBJ1-2, with 8 nucleotides matching TRBD1. Losses at the gene ends were 0 bases for V and 8 bases for J; bases not matched to a gene: 11. Germline CDR1 and CDR2: MGHRA and YSYEKL. The CDR3 length is 16 residues. CDR3 loop: CASSQEGSGGVGGYTF. CDR3 sequence (DNA): TGCGCCAGCAGCCAAGAAGGTTCAGGGGGCGTTGGGGGCTACACCTTC.

J is TRBJ1-5 and V is TRBV5-1; 7 bases match TRBD1. CDR3 size: 15 residues. J lost 4 bases, V lost 4 bases, and 8 bases had no gene match. The germline CDR1 and CDR2 sequences are SGHRS and YFSETQ. CDR3 sequence (DNA): TGCGCCAGCAGCGCGGGGACAGAGCCTAATCAGCCCCAGCATTTT. It specifies CASSAGTEPNQPQHF.

The rearrangement joins TRBV24-1 to TRBJ2-1, with 9 positions matching TRBD2. J gave up 0 bases and V 4 bases, and 9 bases lay outside the gene matches. Germline lookup yields CDR1 KGHDR and CDR2 SFDVKD. The CDR3 length is 18 residues. This CDR3 reads CATSDPGTSRSSYNEQFF. For the CDR3, the DNA is TGTGCCACCAGTGACCCGGGGACTAGCAGAAGCTCCTACAATGAGCAGTTCTTC.

The chain couples TRBV11-2 to TRBJ2-5, with 10 bases aligning to TRBD2. The trim removed 0 bases at V and 5 bases at J, leaving 3 bases unmatched. This CDR3 is built from 15 residues. Germline lookup yields CDR1 SGHAT and CDR2 FQNNGV. CDR3 region: CASSLEAGGPETQYF. CDR3 in DNA: TGTGCCAGCAGCTTAGAAGCGGGAGGGCCCGAGACCCAGTACTTC.

The V gene is TRBV9, the J gene TRBJ2-7; 9 bases match TRBD1. Trimming removed 4 bases from V and 2 bases from J; junction bases left unmatched: 7. The CDR3 runs to 15 residues. Germline V lookup: CDR1 SGDLS, CDR2 YYNGEE. The CDR3 bases are TGTGCCAGCAGCCCCCAGGACAGGGGAACCTACGAGCAGTACTTC. This codes for CASSPQDRGTYEQYF.

The gene calls are TRBV28 and TRBJ1-2; D is unclear. The germline gives CDR1 MDHEN, CDR2 SYDVKM. Trimming removed 10 bases at V and 5 bases at J, with 14 bases between. The CDR3 contains 12 residues. CDR3 DNA: TGTGCCACCCGGTCGGGTTGGTATGGCTACACCTTC. It specifies CATRSGWYGYTF.

V usage is TRBV28 and J usage is TRBJ1-6; D unclear. The CDR3 extends over 15 amino acids. V shed 6 bases and J shed 9 bases, with 18 bases lying between them. Germline V gene lookup returns CDR1 MDHEN and CDR2 SYDVKM. The DNA for the CDR3 is TGTGCCAGCAGCCCCGGCCCCACTCGGAGTTCACCCCTCCACTTT. Amino acids: CASSPGPTRSSPLHF.

The J gene is TRBJ1-1, the V gene TRBV7-9; TRBD1 agrees at 7 bases. The CDR3 runs 14 residues. The V segment lost 0 bases and the J segment 4 bases; nucleotides outside the gene matches: 2. From germline, CDR1 is SEHNR and CDR2 FQNEAQ (reference sequence). For the CDR3, the DNA is TGTGCCAGCAGCTTAGCGAGGGGGCTCACTGAAGCTTTCTTT. Its translation is CASSLARGLTEAFF.

V gene TRBV27 combines with J gene TRBJ1-1; D uncertain. Looked up from germline, CDR1 is MNHEY and CDR2 is SMNVEV (reference sequence). The V gene lost 6 bases and the J gene lost 5 bases, with 16 bases spanning the gap. This CDR3 comprises 14 residues. The CDR3 coding sequence is TGTGCCAGCAGCCCCATGGCCCAGCGAACTGAAGCTTTCTTT. Protein product: CASSPMAQRTEAFF.

For this clone: Other DNA sequences in the same sample also yield this CDR3. This rearrangement joins TRBV4-1 to TRBJ2-3; TRBD2 aligns across 13 bases. The CDR3 is 15 residues long. Germline V CDR1 and CDR2: MGHRA, YSYEKL. With 2 bases clipped from V and 5 bases from J, the junction kept 1 base outside the gene matches. The CDR3: CASSQTSGRGDTQYF. CDR3 DNA: TGCGCCAGCAGCCAAACTAGCGGGAGGGGAGATACGCAGTATTTT.

The chain employs TRBV29-1 and TRBJ2-7; D is possibly TRBD1 (6 bases). Trimming pared 6 bases from V and 5 bases from J, leaving 14 bases between. The germline gives CDR1 SQVTM, CDR2 ANQGSEA. The CDR3 is 12 residues long. The CDR3 DNA sequence: TGCAGCGTAACCGGGACACAACACGAGCAGTACTTC. Translation: CSVTGTQHEQYF.

The CDR3 DNA follows: TGTGCCAGCAGTCTAGCGGGCGTCACAGATACGCAGTATTTT. It codes for CASSLAGVTDTQYF. The chain joins TRBV7-9 to TRBJ2-3, with 8 positions matching TRBD2. The germline V gene encodes CDR1 SEHNR and CDR2 FQNEAQ (reference sequence). The CDR3 contains 14 residues. J lost 2 bases, V lost 6 bases, and 4 bases had no gene match.

The V and J genes are TRBV10-3 and TRBJ2-5; 9 bases map to TRBD2. V lost 3 bases and J lost 4; bases outside the gene matches: 0. The CDR3 extends over 13 amino acids. Looked up from germline, CDR1 is ENHRY and CDR2 is SYGVKD. DNA of the CDR3: TGTGCCATCAGTGAACTAGCGGGAGAGACCCAGTACTTC. Translation gives CAISELAGETQYF.

The chain recombines TRBV4-1 with TRBJ2-7, with 7 bases matching TRBD2. This CDR3 has 15 amino acids. The ends lost 0 bases at V and 3 bases at J; junction bases unmatched: 5. From germline, CDR1 is MGHRA and CDR2 YSYEKL. CDR3 amino acids: CASSQEPSGNYEQYF. The CDR3, as DNA: TGCGCCAGCAGCCAAGAACCTAGCGGAAACTACGAGCAGTACTTC.

The V call is TRBV2, the J call TRBJ2-1; TRBD1 agrees at 8 bases. Per the germline V gene, CDR1 is SNHLY and CDR2 is FYNNEI. J lost 6 bases, V lost 3 bases, and 7 bases had no gene match. This CDR3 comprises 15 residues. The DNA for the CDR3 is TGTGCCAGCAGTGATTGGCAGGGGGCTTCCAATGAGCAGTTCTTC. Translated, it gives CASSDWQGASNEQFF.

The chain recombines TRBV4-1 with TRBJ2-3; 9 positions agree with TRBD2. This CDR3 region has 15 residues. Germline V gene sequence: CDR1 MGHRA, CDR2 YSYEKL. V lost 3 bases, J lost 6 bases, and 7 bases stayed unmatched. The CDR3 DNA reads as TGCGCCAGCAGCCAGCGGGGCGGGAGGGCCGATACGCAGTATTTT. Its translation: CASSQRGGRADTQYF.

Ten or more counts support this clone. The chain carries TRBV7-9 and TRBJ2-7; D perhaps matches TRBD2 (5 bases). The germline gives CDR1 SEHNR, CDR2 FQNEAQ (reference sequence). The CDR3 consists of 15 residues. Trimming pared 5 bases from V and 7 bases from J, leaving 21 bases between. The DNA of the CDR3 is TGTGCCAGCAGCCCCAAGAAAACCTCCACGGGAGAGCAGTACTTC. It codes for CASSPKKTSTGEQYF.

The chain employs TRBV20-1 and TRBJ2-5; the D gene is possibly TRBD2 (5 bases). The CDR3 length is 11 residues. Deletions cut 6 bases from V and 2 bases from J, with 7 bases between. Looked up from germline, CDR1 is DFQATT and CDR2 is SNEGSKA (reference sequence). The CDR3 spells CSAERQETQYF. DNA of the CDR3: TGCAGTGCGGAGCGGCAAGAGACCCAGTACTTC.

The V and J genes are TRBV27 and TRBJ1-2; no definite D call. V lost 5 bases, J lost 8 bases, and 21 bases lay in between. Germline V gene data show CDR1 as MNHEY and CDR2 as SMNVEV (reference sequence). The CDR3 is 15 amino acids. The CDR3 DNA follows: TGTGCCAGCAGTATAACCTCCTTCGGGGTGGGGGGCTACACCTTC. As protein: CASSITSFGVGGYTF.

V usage is TRBV5-5 and J usage is TRBJ2-3, with a weak D call TRBD2 (6 bases). The V gene's germline CDR1 is SGHKS and CDR2 YYEKEE (reference sequence). Deletions cut 4 bases from V and 4 bases from J, with 13 bases between. This CDR3 is built from 14 residues. CDR3 sequence: CASSPRASADTQYF. CDR3 coding DNA: TGTGCCAGCAGCCCAAGGGCTAGCGCAGATACGCAGTATTTT.